This passage covers 24 T cell receptor beta chains from one sample sequenced in a study of blood T cell repertoires in COVID-19 (TCRdb year 2020). The library was prepared using the immunoSEQ multiplex PCR assay. In TCRdb, the immuneACCESS table is reduced to in-frame sequences with V and J assigned. These tables do not hold every clone; where another copy was compared, an unresolved V gene accounts for under half, and the others remain unexplained. Recorded for this sample are 300,000 to 400,000 clones; about 89% of them occurred a single time. The ten largest clones take up roughly 8% of the sample. Specimen: peripheral blood. These receptors all stem from a woman aged 50 to 60 who had recovered from COVID-19.

The J gene is TRBJ2-7, the V gene TRBV5-1; 7 bases map to TRBD2. Germline-derived CDR1 and CDR2 are SGHRS and YFSETQ. V trimming: 4 bases; J trimming: 3 bases; junction bases outside the gene matches: 10. The CDR3 is 15 amino acids. For the CDR3, the DNA is TGCGCCAGCAGCCACGGGGGAGCGGGACGCTACGAGCAGTACTTC. Its protein is CASSHGGAGRYEQYF.

The chain carries TRBV19 and TRBJ2-3; 7 bases agree with TRBD2. The CDR3 spans 15 residues. V lost 8 bases to trimming and J lost 6 bases; unmatched junction nucleotides: 14. Looked up from germline, CDR1 is LNHDA and CDR2 is SQIVND (reference sequence). The CDR3: CASGDRRLAPDTQYF. The CDR3 nucleotides read TGTGCCAGTGGAGACAGAAGACTAGCTCCGGATACGCAGTATTTT. Drawing the rest from reference TRBV19 and TRBJ2-3, the complete variable domain is DGGITQSPKYLFRKEGQNVTLSCEQNLNHDAMYWYRQDPGQGLRLIYYSQIVNDFQKGDIAEGYSVSREKKESFPLTVTSAQKNPTAFYLCASGDRRLAPDTQYFGPGTRLTVL.

J is TRBJ2-7 and V is TRBV10-3, with D maybe TRBD2 (5 bases). Trimming removed 4 bases at V and 5 bases at J, with 9 bases between. The CDR3 covers 12 residues. Germline V gene lookup returns CDR1 ENHRY and CDR2 SYGVKD. CDR3: CAISGEGNEQYF. The CDR3 DNA follows: TGTGCCATCAGTGGAGAGGGAAACGAGCAGTACTTC.

The CDR3 spells CASSLVSTPGSNQPQHF. In nucleotides, the CDR3 is TGTGCCAGCAGCTTAGTTTCGACCCCGGGTAGCAATCAGCCCCAGCATTTT. The chain is built from TRBV7-2 and TRBJ1-5; D uncertain. Trimming took off 1 base at V and 0 bases at J, with 13 bases between the two ends. This CDR3 is 17 amino acids long. The germline V gene has CDR1 SGHTA and CDR2 FQGNSA.

The J gene is TRBJ2-2, the V gene TRBV5-1; tentative D call: TRBD1 (5 bases). The V gene's germline CDR1 is SGHRS and CDR2 YFSETQ. The CDR3 length is 16 residues. V was cut by 4 bases and J by 6 bases, with 19 bases left in between. In nucleotides, the CDR3 is TGCGCCAGCAGCCTACGGCGTGACAGTGAGGCCGGGGAGCTGTTTTTT. Translated, it gives CASSLRRDSEAGELFF.

J is TRBJ1-4 and V is TRBV6-5; 9 bases line up with TRBD1. Looked up from germline, CDR1 is MNHEY and CDR2 is SVGAGI. This CDR3 comprises 14 residues. The trim removed 5 bases at V and 5 bases at J, leaving 3 bases unmatched. The CDR3 is CASSPGTGNEKLFF. The CDR3 DNA reads as TGTGCCAGCAGTCCCGGGACAGGGAATGAAAAACTGTTTTTT.

The chain links TRBV7-6 to TRBJ1-3; unclear D gene. CDR1 SGHVS and CDR2 FNYEAQ come from the germline V gene. The V and J ends lost 1 base and 5 bases respectively, with 12 bases between them. This CDR3 has 15 residues. The CDR3 region is CASSLGPGRRNTIYF. In nucleotides, the CDR3 is TGTGCCAGCAGCTTAGGACCAGGCCGAAGAAACACCATATATTTT.

V usage is TRBV6-5 and J usage is TRBJ2-1; TRBD1 is a possible D gene (7 bases). The CDR3 spans 15 residues. Germline V gene data show CDR1 as MNHEY and CDR2 as SVGAGI. The V and J ends lost 5 bases and 0 bases respectively, with 11 bases between them. Here the CDR3 DNA reads TGTGCCAGCAGTACGGGGGACAGCTCCTACAATGAGCAGTTCTTC. Amino acid sequence: CASSTGDSSYNEQFF.

V usage is TRBV5-1 and J usage is TRBJ2-1, with 7 bases fitting TRBD1. This CDR3 is 16 amino acids long. Trimming cost V 3 bases and J 2 bases; bases outside gene matches: 8. Germline CDR1 SGHRS, CDR2 YFSETQ. The CDR3 region is CASSSTGTATYNEQFF. CDR3 nucleotide sequence: TGCGCCAGCAGCTCCACCGGGACAGCCACCTACAATGAGCAGTTCTTC.

The rearrangement uses TRBV7-9 and TRBJ2-3, with D possibly matching TRBD2 (5 bases). The CDR3 totals 13 residues. V was clipped by 11 bases and J by 0 bases, with 12 bases between them. Germline V CDR1 and CDR2: SEHNR, FQNEAQ (reference sequence). In nucleotides, the CDR3 is TGTGCCGGGGATAGGGAGAGCACAGATACGCAGTATTTT. Translation gives CAGDRESTDTQYF.

The rearrangement uses TRBV9 and TRBJ1-3; TRBD1 matches 7 bases. The germline gives CDR1 SGDLS, CDR2 YYNGEE. The ends lost 3 bases at V and 8 bases at J; junction bases unmatched: 8. The CDR3 consists of 14 residues. For the CDR3, the DNA is TGTGCCAGCAGCGCGGACAGGCCGGGGGACACCATATATTTT. Its translation is CASSADRPGDTIYF.

The chain couples TRBV11-2 to TRBJ2-5; TRBD2 aligns across 8 bases. Germline V gene data show CDR1 as SGHAT and CDR2 as FQNNGV. CDR3 length equals 15 residues. V shed 1 base, J shed 3 bases, and the junction held 4 bases outside the gene matches. The chain's CDR3 is CASSLAGTSKETQYF. The CDR3 DNA follows: TGTGCCAGCAGCTTAGCCGGGACTAGTAAAGAGACCCAGTACTTC. Complete variable domain (other parts from reference TRBV11-2 and TRBJ2-5): EAGVAQSPRYKIIEKRQSVAFWCNPISGHATLYWYQQILGQGPKLLIQFQNNGVVDDSQLPKDRFSAERLKGVDSTLKIQPAKLEDSAVYLCASSLAGTSKETQYFGPGTRLLVL.

The chain couples TRBV3-1 (or the pseudogene TRBV3-2) to TRBJ2-7; 12 bases match TRBD2. The CDR3 consists of 15 residues. J was trimmed by 7 bases and V by 4 bases; bases with no gene match: 8. Germline CDR1 LGHDT, CDR2 YNNKEL (reference sequence). The CDR3 region is CASSPGTSGLREQYF. In DNA form, the CDR3 reads TGTGCCAGCAGCCCCGGGACTAGCGGGCTTAGGGAGCAGTACTTC.

The V call is TRBV9, the J call TRBJ2-2, with D perhaps TRBD2 (5 bases). V was trimmed by 0 bases and J by 1 base, leaving 10 bases between them. The CDR3 loop spans 16 amino acids. CDR1 is SGDLS, CDR2 YYNGEE, per germline. CDR3 sequence (DNA): TGTGCCAGCAGCGTAGAACCGGGGATGAACACCGGGGAGCTGTTTTTT. Its protein is CASSVEPGMNTGELFF. Full variable domain (missing parts from reference TRBV9 and TRBJ2-2): DSGVTQTPKHLITATGQRVTLRCSPRSGDLSVYWYQQSLDQGLQFLIQYYNGEERAKGNILERFSAQQFPDLHSELNLSSLELGDSALYFCASSVEPGMNTGELFFGEGSRLTVL.

The V gene is TRBV5-1, the J gene TRBJ2-1; 8 bases map to TRBD1. The CDR3 has 14 amino acids. Germline trimming cut 0 bases from V and 9 bases from J; bases unmatched to any gene: 5. Germline V lookup: CDR1 SGHRS, CDR2 YFSETQ. The DNA for the CDR3 is TGCGCCAGCAGCTTGGTTCAGGGGGCGCGTGAGCAGTTCTTC. It specifies CASSLVQGAREQFF.

This sequence joins TRBV9 and TRBJ2-2, with 10 bases that match TRBD2. Looked up from germline, CDR1 is SGDLS and CDR2 is YYNGEE. The CDR3 runs to 12 residues. The CDR3, as DNA: TGTGACTTCAGCGGGGGGGCCGGGGAGCTGTTTTTT. Encoded protein: CDFSGGAGELFF.

The CDR3 region has the DNA TGTGCCAGCAGCCACCCGGGACAGGGGGCGCGCGCCTACGAGCAGTACTTC. Its protein product is CASSHPGQGARAYEQYF. The chain couples TRBV3-1 (or the pseudogene TRBV3-2) to TRBJ2-7, with 12 bases matching TRBD1. V shed 3 bases, J shed 2 bases, and the junction held 8 bases outside the gene matches. CDR1 is LGHDT and CDR2 is YNNKEL in the germline V gene (reference sequence). The CDR3 is 17 residues long.

The V and J genes are TRBV4-3 and TRBJ2-3, with 8 bases lining up with TRBD2. V dropped 5 bases and J dropped 9; count of bases not matched to a gene: 4. Germline CDR1 and CDR2: LGHNA and YSLEER. CDR3 size: 12 residues. This CDR3 is CASSFREGTQYF. CDR3 in DNA: TGCGCCAGCAGCTTCCGGGAGGGCACGCAGTATTTT.

This chain links TRBV18 with TRBJ1-2; no clear D. With 2 bases removed from V and 7 bases from J, the gap between germline ends came to 14 bases. CDR1 is KGHSH and CDR2 is LQKENI in the germline V gene. CDR3 length: 14 residues. CDR3 sequence: CASSPDRGSSGYTF. DNA for the CDR3: TGTGCCAGCTCACCAGACCGCGGGTCCTCTGGCTACACCTTC.

CDR3 sequence: CATRLDSSSGNTIYF. For the CDR3, the DNA is TGTGCCACGCGTTTGGACAGCAGCTCTGGAAACACCATATATTTT. V usage is TRBV15 and J usage is TRBJ1-3; D perhaps matches TRBD1 (6 bases). From germline, CDR1 is LNHNV and CDR2 YYDKDF (reference sequence). CDR3 length equals 15 residues. V was trimmed by 9 bases and J by 0 bases, leaving 15 bases between them.

The table lists this clone with a few counts. V and J are TRBV7-2 and TRBJ1-6, with 7 positions matching TRBD1. Germline lookup yields CDR1 SGHTA and CDR2 FQGNSA. The CDR3 sequence is 16 residues long. After removal of 1 base from V and 16 bases from J, the junction contained 16 bases not matched to a gene. The CDR3 DNA reads as TGTGCCAGCAGCTTAGAGGCGGGGACGGCAGGGGGGACTCTCCACTTT. This codes for CASSLEAGTAGGTLHF.

This clone appeared a few times. This chain joins TRBV5-1 and TRBJ1-6, with TRBD1 identical over 7 bases. The germline V gene has CDR1 SGHRS and CDR2 YFSETQ. The CDR3 runs 15 residues. J gave up 3 bases and V 2 bases, and 2 bases lay outside the gene matches. The CDR3 reads CASSFGQDYNSPLHF. The CDR3 DNA reads as TGCGCCAGCAGCTTTGGACAGGACTATAATTCACCCCTCCACTTT.

Only one count was recorded for this clone. V is TRBV5-4 and J is TRBJ1-1; D gene ambiguous. The germline V and J ends were trimmed by 4 bases and 3 bases, with 13 bases remaining between them. CDR1 SGHNT and CDR2 YYREEE come from the germline V gene (reference sequence). This CDR3 has 14 residues. In nucleotides, the CDR3 is TGTGCCAGCAGCAACAGTAGAATTTACACTGAAGCTTTCTTT. This translates into CASSNSRIYTEAFF.

The chain uses TRBV3-1 (or the pseudogene TRBV3-2) and TRBJ2-7; possible D gene TRBD2, 6 bases. V lost 3 bases and J lost 6, with 9 bases in between. CDR3 length: 12 amino acids. CDR1 and CDR2 (germline): LGHDT, YNNKEL (reference sequence). For the CDR3, the DNA is TGTGCCAGCAGCCAGACGACTAGCGAGCAGTACTTC. This translates into CASSQTTSEQYF.